This T cell receptor beta chain was identified during a study of cytomegalovirus exposure and HLA in healthy donors. Overall study results and limits: Subsequent analysis showed first-cohort TCR clusters tending to co-occur in about 110 validation repertoires. Among the CMV-associated chains, three were confirmed in vitro as specific for CMV antigens.

The table lists this clone with a few counts. Its antigen remains unknown. The assay was immunoSEQ multiplex PCR, and TCRdb's table has in-frame clones only and misses some. The table records 45,000 to 65,000 clones, approximately 89% of them present only once. The donors were members of the validation cohort, which comprised 90 to 150 subjects and was separate from the first cohort of 666 subjects. V gave up 4 bases and J gave up 0 bases, with 7 bases separating them. CDR1 SGHVS and CDR2 FNYEAQ come from the germline V gene. The CDR3 covers 13 residues. The sequenced sample was PBMCs. The sequence was obtained from a woman aged 18-29 years in good health and CMV-seropositive. The chain employs TRBV7-6 and TRBJ2-7; no clear D. CDR3: CASSSPPSYEQYF. CDR3 nucleotide sequence: TGTGCCAGCAGCTCCCCTCCCTCCTACGAGCAGTACTTC.